The present T cell receptor (beta chain) was sequenced within a study of shared clonotypes between healthy human individuals. General study points: What naive subsets generally showed was a larger estimated richness than memory subsets showed. Incompleteness in sorted-subset sequencing, despite large depth, was shown by rarefaction.

As to this clone: What it recognizes is unknown.

When replicate PCRs were run on sorted subsets, they used about 200 ng DNA, roughly 30,000 T cell genomes. Study processing details: ImmunoSEQ supplied junction-only sequences lacking quality scores, so filtering was different. Clones were read by immunoSEQ multiplex PCR, and TCRdb kept only the in-frame ones, dropping some. From that table come the V and J calls and clone size; the DNA was used to work out D and trimming. This table has approximately 980,000 clones, about 80% appearing once. This CDR3 comprises 20 residues. CDR1 is MNHEY and CDR2 is SMNVEV in the germline V gene (reference sequence). V trimming: 5 bases; J trimming: 0 bases; junction bases outside the gene matches: 16.

The sequenced sample consisted of memory CD4+ T cells sorted from blood. As to subset: CD45RA-negative fraction. J is TRBJ1-6 and V is TRBV27, with 7 nucleotides matching TRBD1. This TCR was sampled from a man aged 18-30 years in good health. Here the CDR3 DNA reads TGTGCCAGCAGTCCCCGAAGAGGGATGACAGGGCCCTCCTATAATTCACCCCTCCACTTT. Its translation: CASSPRRGMTGPSYNSPLHF.